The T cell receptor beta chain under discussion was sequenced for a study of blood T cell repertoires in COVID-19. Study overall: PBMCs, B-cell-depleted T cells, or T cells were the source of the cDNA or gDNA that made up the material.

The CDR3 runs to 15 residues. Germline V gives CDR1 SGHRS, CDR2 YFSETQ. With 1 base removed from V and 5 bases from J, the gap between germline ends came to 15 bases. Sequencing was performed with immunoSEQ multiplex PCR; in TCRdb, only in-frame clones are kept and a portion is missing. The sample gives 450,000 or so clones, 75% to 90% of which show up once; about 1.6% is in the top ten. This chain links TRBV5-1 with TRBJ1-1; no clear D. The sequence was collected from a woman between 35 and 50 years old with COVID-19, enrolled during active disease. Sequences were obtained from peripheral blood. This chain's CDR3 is CASSLLSGKWTEAFF. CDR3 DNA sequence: TGCGCCAGCAGCTTGTTATCGGGAAAATGGACTGAAGCTTTCTTT.